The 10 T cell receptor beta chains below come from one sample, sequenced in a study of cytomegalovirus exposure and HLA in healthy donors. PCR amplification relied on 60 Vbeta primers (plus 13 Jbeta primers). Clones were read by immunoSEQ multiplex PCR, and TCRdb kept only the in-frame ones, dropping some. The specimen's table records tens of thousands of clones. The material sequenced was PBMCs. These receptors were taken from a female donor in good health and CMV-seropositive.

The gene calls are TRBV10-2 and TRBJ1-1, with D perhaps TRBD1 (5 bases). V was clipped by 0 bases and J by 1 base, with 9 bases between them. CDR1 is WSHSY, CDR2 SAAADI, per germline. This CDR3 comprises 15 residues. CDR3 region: CASSESWTWNTEAFF. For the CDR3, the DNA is TGCGCCAGCAGTGAGTCGTGGACATGGAACACTGAAGCTTTCTTT.

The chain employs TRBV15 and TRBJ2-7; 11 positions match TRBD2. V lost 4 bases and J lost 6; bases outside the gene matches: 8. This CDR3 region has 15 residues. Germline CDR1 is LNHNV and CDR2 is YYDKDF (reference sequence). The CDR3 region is CATSMSTSGVREQYF. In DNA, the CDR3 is TGTGCCACCAGCATGTCGACTAGCGGGGTTCGCGAGCAGTACTTC. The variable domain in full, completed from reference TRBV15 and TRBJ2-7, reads DAMVIQNPRYQVTQFGKPVTLSCSQTLNHNVMYWYQQKSSQAPKLLFHYYDKDFNNEADTPDNFQSRRPNTSFCFLDIRSPGLGDTAMYLCATSMSTSGVREQYFGPGTRLTVT.

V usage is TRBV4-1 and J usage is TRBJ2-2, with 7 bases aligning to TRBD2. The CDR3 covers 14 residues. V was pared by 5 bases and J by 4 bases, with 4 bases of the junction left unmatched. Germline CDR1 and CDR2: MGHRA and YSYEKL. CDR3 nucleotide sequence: TGCGCCAGCAGCTCGGGACTACTCACCGGGGAGCTGTTTTTT. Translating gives CASSSGLLTGELFF.

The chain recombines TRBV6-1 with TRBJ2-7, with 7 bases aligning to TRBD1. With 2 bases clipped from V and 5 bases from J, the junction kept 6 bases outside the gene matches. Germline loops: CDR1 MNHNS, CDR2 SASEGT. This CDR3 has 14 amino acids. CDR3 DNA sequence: TGTGCCAGCAGTGAACAGGGGGTCGTCCACGAGCAGTACTTC. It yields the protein CASSEQGVVHEQYF.

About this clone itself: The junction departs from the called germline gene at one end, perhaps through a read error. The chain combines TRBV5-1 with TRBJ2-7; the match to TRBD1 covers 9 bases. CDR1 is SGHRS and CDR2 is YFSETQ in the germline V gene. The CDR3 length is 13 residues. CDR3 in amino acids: CASSPGQGYEQSF. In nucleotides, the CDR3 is TGCGCCAGCAGCCCGGGACAGGGATACGAGCAGTCCTTC.

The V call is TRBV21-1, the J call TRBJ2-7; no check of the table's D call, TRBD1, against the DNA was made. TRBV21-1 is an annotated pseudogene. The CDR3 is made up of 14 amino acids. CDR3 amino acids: CASSISRKPYEQYF. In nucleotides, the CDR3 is TGTGCCAGCAGCATCTCCAGGAAGCCCTACGAGCAGTACTTC.

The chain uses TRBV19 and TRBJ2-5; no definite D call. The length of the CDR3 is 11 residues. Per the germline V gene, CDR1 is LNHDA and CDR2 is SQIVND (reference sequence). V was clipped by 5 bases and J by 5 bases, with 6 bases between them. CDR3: CASSSRETQYF. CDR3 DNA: TGTGCCAGTAGTTCCAGGGAGACCCAGTACTTC.

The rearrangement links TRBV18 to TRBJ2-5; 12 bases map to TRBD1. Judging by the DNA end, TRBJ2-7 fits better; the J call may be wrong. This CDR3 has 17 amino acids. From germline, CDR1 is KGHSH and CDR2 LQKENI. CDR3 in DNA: TGTGCCAGCTCACCACCCGGGACAGGGGGCTTGTCCTACGAGCAGTACTTC. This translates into CASSPPGTGGLSYEQYF.

The CDR3 protein is CASSRSSGPYEQYF. The CDR3 DNA is TGTGCCAGCAGCCGATCTAGCGGGCCCTACGAGCAGTACTTC. The J gene is TRBJ2-7, the V gene TRBV14; TRBD2 matches at 8 bases. Losses at the gene ends were 4 bases for V and 2 bases for J; bases not matched to a gene: 4. CDR3 length: 14 residues. The germline V gene encodes CDR1 SGHDN and CDR2 FVKESK.

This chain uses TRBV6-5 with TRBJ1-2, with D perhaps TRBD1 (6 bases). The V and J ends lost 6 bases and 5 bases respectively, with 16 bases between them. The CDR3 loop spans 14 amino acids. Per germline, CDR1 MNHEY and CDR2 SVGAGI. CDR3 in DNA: TGTGCCAGCAGCCCCTCGATAGGGGGATATGGCTACACCTTC. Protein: CASSPSIGGYGYTF.